The present T cell receptor beta chain was sequenced within a study of CD8 T cells in ankylosing spondylitis. V dropped 1 base and J dropped 2 bases, with 7 bases sitting between them. The CDR3 covers 13 residues. The V gene's germline CDR1 is SQVTM and CDR2 ANQGSEA. Regarding the study as a whole: Blood from ankylosing spondylitis patients appeared to carry a characteristic roughly eight-variant TCR beta motif.

This clonotype has only a few counts. Its antigen remains unknown. TCRdb redid the calling of the 5' RACE reads with MiXCR, one entry per CDR3 protein. This sample has about 800,000 distinct CDR3 sequences, with about 10% found just once. The clonotype comes from a male donor with ankylosing spondylitis. V and J are TRBV29-1 and TRBJ2-3; unclear D gene. Sequenced sample: blood, either unsorted or a sorted T cell fraction (not recorded which). Here the CDR3 reads CSVEGRNTDTQYF. The CDR3 DNA reads as TGCAGCGTTGAAGGCAGAAACACAGATACGCAGTATTTT.